The 4 T cell receptor beta chains given below trace back to one sample, sequenced in a study of T cells after yellow fever vaccination. TCRdb re-analysed the 5' RACE reads in MiXCR, keeping a single row per CDR3 protein. The data hold about 360,000 distinct CDR3 sequences, with 6.2% observed a single time. Specimen: PBMCs, collected 5 days after the yellow fever booster vaccination. The receptors here all came from a man aged 25-40 years who received the YFV17D yellow fever vaccine.

This clonotype occurred many times. CDR3 amino acids: CASSSRAQLAYEQYF. As DNA, the CDR3 is TGTGCCAGCAGCTCCCGGGCCCAACTCGCCTACGAGCAGTACTTC. The gene calls are TRBV3-1 and TRBJ2-7; D gene ambiguous. Germline V lookup: CDR1 LGHDT, CDR2 YNNKEL (reference sequence). The CDR3 sequence is 15 residues long. Trimming removed 5 bases at V and 2 bases at J, with 16 bases between.

The V call is TRBV15, the J call TRBJ1-6, with D hard to call. The CDR3 covers 13 residues. Trimming removed 0 bases from V and 10 bases from J, with 7 bases in between. Germline values: CDR1 LNHNV, CDR2 YYDKDF (reference sequence). CDR3 DNA sequence: TGTGCCACCAGCAGAGATCGGGGATCACCCCTCCACTTT. Its protein is CATSRDRGSPLHF.

This clonotype has a handful of counts. The chain recombines TRBV5-1 with TRBJ1-2; no firm D call. CDR3 size: 13 residues. With 0 bases removed from V and 4 bases from J, the gap between germline ends came to 7 bases. CDR1 SGHRS and CDR2 YFSETQ come from the germline V gene. DNA of the CDR3: TGCGCCAGCAGCTTGGCTCCCTCCTATGGCTACACCTTC. Amino acid sequence: CASSLAPSYGYTF. Using reference TRBV5-1 and TRBJ1-2 for the parts outside the CDR3, the full variable domain is KAGVTQTPRYLIKTRGQQVTLSCSPISGHRSVSWYQQTPGQGLQFLFEYFSETQRNKGNFPGRFSGRQFSNSRSEMNVSTLELGDSALYLCASSLAPSYGYTFGSGTRLTVV.

This clonotype was seen a few times. The chain combines TRBV7-9 with TRBJ2-5; D ambiguous. The CDR3 runs to 14 residues. The ends were cut back, 0 bases at V and 4 bases at J, with 9 bases in the middle. Germline-derived CDR1 and CDR2 are SEHNR and FQNEAQ (reference sequence). The CDR3 bases are TGTGCCAGCAGCTTAGCAGGCGTGATAGAGACCCAGTACTTC. Its translation is CASSLAGVIETQYF.